Below, 16 T cell receptor beta chains from the same sample are listed, as sequenced in a study of T-cell reconstitution after alpha-beta-depleted transplantation in children. The authors prepared the TCRbeta library with unique molecular identifiers. MiXCR, applied by TCRdb to the PCR reads, yields one record per CDR3 protein. The table has about 830,000 distinct CDR3 sequences, about 15% seen once. The sample was PBMCs, mostly from graft donor cells, taken 360 days after TCRalphabeta/CD19-depleted stem cell transplant. The receptors stem from a male patient under 18 who had a stem cell transplant for acute lymphoblastic leukemia, so the T cells may come from the graft donor.

This clonotype was observed at least ten times. The V call is TRBV7-9, the J call TRBJ2-1, with D tentatively TRBD2 (5 bases). From germline, CDR1 is SEHNR and CDR2 FQNEAQ (reference sequence). The CDR3 runs 13 residues. The ends were cut back, 11 bases at V and 0 bases at J, with 11 bases in the middle. CDR3 DNA: TGTGCCGGGGAGCGGAGCTCCTACAATGAGCAGTTCTTC. Translated: CAGERSSYNEQFF. The full variable domain, completed using reference TRBV7-9 and TRBJ2-1, is DTGVSQNPRHKITKRGQNVTFRCDPISEHNRLYWYRQTLGQGPEFLTYFQNEAQLEKSRLLSDRFSAERPKGSFSTLEIQRTEQGDSAMYLCAGERSSYNEQFFGPGTRLTVL.

This clonotype showed up just a few times. The V gene is TRBV19, the J gene TRBJ1-1, with no clear D. The CDR3 totals 12 residues. Trimming cost V 7 bases and J 1 base, with 7 bases left between them. Per the germline V gene, CDR1 is LNHDA and CDR2 is SQIVND (reference sequence). The CDR3 reads CASTNRNTEAFF. CDR3 DNA: TGTGCCAGTACCAACAGGAACACTGAAGCTTTCTTT. The full variable domain, in which reference TRBV19 and TRBJ1-1 provide the parts outside the CDR3, is DGGITQSPKYLFRKEGQNVTLSCEQNLNHDAMYWYRQDPGQGLRLIYYSQIVNDFQKGDIAEGYSVSREKKESFPLTVTSAQKNPTAFYLCASTNRNTEAFFGQGTRLTVV.

This clonotype has only a few counts. V and J are TRBV20-1 and TRBJ1-5; D remains ambiguous. Germline values: CDR1 DFQATT, CDR2 SNEGSKA (reference sequence). The CDR3 consists of 14 residues. V was trimmed by 5 bases and J by 5 bases, leaving 16 bases between them. The CDR3 region has the DNA TGCAGTGCTCCCCCGGGCGGGCCAGATCAGCCCCAGCATTTT. This gives the protein CSAPPGGPDQPQHF.

J is TRBJ1-5 and V is TRBV7-4; 7 nucleotides line up with TRBD1. V dropped 1 base and J dropped 3; count of bases not matched to a gene: 9. The CDR3 is made up of 17 amino acids. Germline V CDR1 and CDR2: SGHVT, SQSDAQ. The CDR3: CASSLDLRGGHNQPQHF. CDR3 nucleotides: TGTGCCAGCAGCTTAGATTTGAGAGGGGGCCACAATCAGCCCCAGCATTTT. Full variable domain (missing parts from reference TRBV7-4 and TRBJ1-5): GAGVSQSPRYKVAKRGRDVALRCDSISGHVTLYWYRQTLGQGSEVLTYSQSDAQRDKSGRPSGRFSAERPERSVSTLKIQRTEQGDSAVYLCASSLDLRGGHNQPQHFGDGTRLSIL.

In its sample, this clonotype was seen a few times. The chain links TRBV29-1 to TRBJ2-2; D remains unclear. Trimming pared 2 bases from V and 1 base from J, leaving 14 bases between. The CDR3 extends over 16 amino acids. Germline lookup yields CDR1 SQVTM and CDR2 ANQGSEA. For the CDR3, the DNA is TGCAGCGTTGAAAACCGGGTAGGCGGGAACACCGGGGAGCTGTTTTTT. Its protein is CSVENRVGGNTGELFF.

This clonotype was detected ten times or more. This rearrangement joins TRBV9 to TRBJ2-7; no clear D. This CDR3 has 14 residues. Germline V CDR1 and CDR2: SGDLS, YYNGEE. V was clipped by 2 bases and J by 1 base, with 10 bases between them. CDR3 region: CASSVDLSSYEQYF. CDR3 coding DNA: TGTGCCAGCAGCGTGGACCTCTCGTCCTACGAGCAGTACTTC.

The chain has TRBV7-8 and TRBJ2-1; D ambiguous. CDR1 and CDR2 (germline): SGHVS, FQNEAQ. This CDR3 is 17 amino acids long. The ends were cut back, 4 bases at V and 4 bases at J, with 20 bases in the middle. CDR3 sequence: CASSYFPVTIKYNEQFF. In nucleotides, the CDR3 is TGTGCCAGCAGCTATTTCCCCGTCACTATTAAATACAATGAGCAGTTCTTC.

This clonotype occurred many times. The chain carries TRBV5-1 and TRBJ2-5; 8 bases match TRBD1. V shed 4 bases and J 1 base; nucleotides not matched to a gene: 9. From germline, CDR1 is SGHRS and CDR2 YFSETQ. This CDR3 has 16 amino acids. CDR3 protein: CASSIRPGTGQETQYF. The CDR3 nucleotides are TGCGCCAGCAGCATACGCCCAGGGACAGGCCAAGAGACCCAGTACTTC.

The V and J genes are TRBV27 and TRBJ1-1; 7 bases map to TRBD1. This CDR3 is built from 15 residues. Germline V lookup: CDR1 MNHEY, CDR2 SMNVEV (reference sequence). With V trimmed by 5 bases and J by 3 bases, 9 bases remained unmatched. The CDR3, as DNA: TGTGCCAGCAGTCGACAGGGTCTGTTGGACACTGAAGCTTTCTTT. Protein sequence: CASSRQGLLDTEAFF.

This clonotype was recorded a few times. The V call is TRBV5-1, the J call TRBJ2-7, with D uncertain. Deletions cut 4 bases from V and 7 bases from J, with 12 bases between. From germline, CDR1 is SGHRS and CDR2 YFSETQ. This CDR3 has 12 amino acids. Here the CDR3 reads CASSLRTSEQYF. Here the CDR3 DNA reads TGCGCCAGCAGCCTCCGGACCTCGGAGCAGTACTTC.

This chain uses TRBV5-1 with TRBJ2-7, with TRBD2 matching 14 bases. This CDR3 comprises 16 residues. Germline CDR1 SGHRS, CDR2 YFSETQ. V shed 2 bases, J shed 6 bases, and the junction held 7 bases outside the gene matches. The CDR3 nucleotides are TGCGCCAGCAGCTTCCTGACTAGCGGGAGGGCCGGCGAGCAGTACTTC. Amino acid sequence: CASSFLTSGRAGEQYF.

This clonotype was counted ten times or more. Here the CDR3 reads CASSSTGSGGKLFF. In DNA, the CDR3 is TGTGCCAGCAGTTCGACAGGCTCTGGTGGAAAACTGTTTTTT. The V and J genes are TRBV27 and TRBJ1-4; TRBD1 is a possible D gene (6 bases). This CDR3 spans 14 amino acids. The germline V gene has CDR1 MNHEY and CDR2 SMNVEV (reference sequence). Trimming removed 4 bases from V and 10 bases from J, with 16 bases in between.

This rearrangement joins TRBV29-1 to TRBJ2-7; D might be TRBD1 (5 bases). V was pared by 2 bases and J by 6 bases, with 11 bases between. Germline V CDR1 and CDR2: SQVTM, ANQGSEA. The CDR3 has 12 residues. This chain's CDR3 is CSVETGPREQYF. The CDR3 DNA follows: TGCAGCGTTGAAACAGGTCCTCGCGAGCAGTACTTC.

This clonotype was seen many times. The chain has TRBV12-3 or TRBV12-4 and TRBJ2-1; TRBD2 matches 8 bases. Trimming at V came to 3 bases and at J to 5 bases, leaving 6 bases not matched to a gene. This CDR3 is 15 amino acids long. The CDR3 DNA is TGTGCCAGCAGTTTCCACGGGAGGGCCGACAATGAGCAGTTCTTC. Its protein product is CASSFHGRADNEQFF.

This clonotype was counted only a few times. This chain uses TRBV29-1 with TRBJ2-3; no clear D. This CDR3 is built from 10 residues. CDR1 and CDR2 (germline): SQVTM, ANQGSEA. CDR3 sequence: CSSSTDTQYF. Written as DNA, the CDR3 is TGCAGTTCCAGCACAGATACGCAGTATTTT.

V and J are TRBV27 and TRBJ1-5; D gene ambiguous. The CDR3 spans 13 residues. Germline V lookup: CDR1 MNHEY, CDR2 SMNVEV (reference sequence). V was pared by 4 bases and J by 6 bases, with 10 bases between. The CDR3 spells CASSSRAGQPQHF. The CDR3 region has the DNA TGTGCCAGCAGTTCACGGGCTGGTCAGCCCCAGCATTTT.